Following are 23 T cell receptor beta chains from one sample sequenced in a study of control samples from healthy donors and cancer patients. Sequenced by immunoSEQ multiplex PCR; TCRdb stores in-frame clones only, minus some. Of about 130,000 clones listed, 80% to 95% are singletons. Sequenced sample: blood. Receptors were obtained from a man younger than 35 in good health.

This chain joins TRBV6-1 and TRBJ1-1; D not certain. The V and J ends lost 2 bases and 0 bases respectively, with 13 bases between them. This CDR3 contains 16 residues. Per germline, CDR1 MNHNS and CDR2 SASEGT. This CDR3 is CASSEPSRPLNTEAFF. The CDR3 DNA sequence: TGTGCCAGCAGTGAACCGTCCAGGCCCTTGAACACTGAAGCTTTCTTT.

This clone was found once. The CDR3, as DNA: TGTGCCAGCAGTGAACTAGGGGGGCTTGGCTCCTACGAGCAGTACTTC. As protein: CASSELGGLGSYEQYF. The chain is built from TRBV2 and TRBJ2-7; D may match TRBD1 or TRBD2 (6 bases each). Germline V gene sequence: CDR1 SNHLY, CDR2 FYNNEI. V shed 2 bases and J shed 0 bases, with 14 bases lying between them. This CDR3 spans 16 amino acids.

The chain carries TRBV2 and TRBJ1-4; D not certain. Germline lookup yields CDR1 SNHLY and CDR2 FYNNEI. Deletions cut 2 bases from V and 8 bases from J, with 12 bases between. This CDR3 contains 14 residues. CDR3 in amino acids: CASSESFTAEKLFF. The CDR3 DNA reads TGTGCCAGCAGTGAAAGCTTTACGGCAGAAAAACTGTTTTTT.

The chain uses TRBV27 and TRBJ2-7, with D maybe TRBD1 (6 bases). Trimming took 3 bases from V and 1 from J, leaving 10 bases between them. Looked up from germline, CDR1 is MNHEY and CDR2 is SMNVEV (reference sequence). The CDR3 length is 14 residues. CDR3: CASSFLTGSYEQYF. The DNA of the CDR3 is TGTGCCAGCAGTTTCCTGACAGGTTCCTACGAGCAGTACTTC.

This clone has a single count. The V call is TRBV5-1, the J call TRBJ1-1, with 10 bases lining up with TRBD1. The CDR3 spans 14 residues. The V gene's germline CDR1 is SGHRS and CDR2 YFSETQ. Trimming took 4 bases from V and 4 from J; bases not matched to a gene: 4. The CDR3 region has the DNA TGCGCCAGCAGCCAAGGACAGGGGGGCACTGAAGCTTTCTTT. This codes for CASSQGQGGTEAFF.

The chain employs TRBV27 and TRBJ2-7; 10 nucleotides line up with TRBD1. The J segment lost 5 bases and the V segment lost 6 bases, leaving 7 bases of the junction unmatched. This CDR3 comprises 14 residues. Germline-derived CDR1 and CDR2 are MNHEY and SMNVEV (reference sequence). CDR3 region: CASSPGTGANEQYF. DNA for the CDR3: TGTGCCAGCAGCCCAGGGACAGGGGCCAACGAGCAGTACTTC.

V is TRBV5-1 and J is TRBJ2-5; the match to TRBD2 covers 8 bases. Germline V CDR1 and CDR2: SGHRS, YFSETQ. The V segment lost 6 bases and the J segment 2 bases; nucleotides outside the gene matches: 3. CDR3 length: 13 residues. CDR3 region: CASMERGQETQYF. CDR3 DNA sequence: TGCGCCAGCATGGAGCGGGGGCAAGAGACCCAGTACTTC.

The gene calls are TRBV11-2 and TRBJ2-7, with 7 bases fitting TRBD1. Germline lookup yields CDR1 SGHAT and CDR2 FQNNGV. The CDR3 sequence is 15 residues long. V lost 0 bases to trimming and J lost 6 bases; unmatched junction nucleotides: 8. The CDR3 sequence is CASSLEWTGGAEQYF. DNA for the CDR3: TGTGCCAGCAGCTTAGAGTGGACAGGAGGAGCCGAGCAGTACTTC.

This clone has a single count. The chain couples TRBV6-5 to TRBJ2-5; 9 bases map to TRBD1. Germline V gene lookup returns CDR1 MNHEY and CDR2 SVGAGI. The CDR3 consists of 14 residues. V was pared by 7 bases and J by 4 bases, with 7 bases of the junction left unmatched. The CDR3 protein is CASNLRDRVETQYF. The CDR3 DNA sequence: TGTGCCAGCAATCTCCGGGACAGGGTAGAGACCCAGTACTTC.

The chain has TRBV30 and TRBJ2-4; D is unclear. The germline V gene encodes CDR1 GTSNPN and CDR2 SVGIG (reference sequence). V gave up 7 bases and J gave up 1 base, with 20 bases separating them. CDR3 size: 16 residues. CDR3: CAFGAGRAGAKNIQYF. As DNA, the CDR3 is TGTGCCTTCGGTGCCGGCCGGGCCGGGGCCAAAAACATTCAGTACTTC.

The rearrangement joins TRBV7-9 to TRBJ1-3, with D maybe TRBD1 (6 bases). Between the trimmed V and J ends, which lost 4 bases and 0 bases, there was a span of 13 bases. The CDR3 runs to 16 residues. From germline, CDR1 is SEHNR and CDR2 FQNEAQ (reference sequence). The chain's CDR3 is CASSYGQSLSGNTIYF. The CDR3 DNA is TGTGCCAGCAGCTATGGACAGTCCCTCTCTGGAAACACCATATATTTT.

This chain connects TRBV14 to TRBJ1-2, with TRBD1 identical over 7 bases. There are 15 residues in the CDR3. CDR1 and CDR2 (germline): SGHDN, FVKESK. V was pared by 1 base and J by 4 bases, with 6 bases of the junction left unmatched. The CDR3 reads CASSQGIRTGYGYTF. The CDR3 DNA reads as TGTGCCAGCAGCCAAGGCATCAGGACAGGCTATGGCTACACCTTC.

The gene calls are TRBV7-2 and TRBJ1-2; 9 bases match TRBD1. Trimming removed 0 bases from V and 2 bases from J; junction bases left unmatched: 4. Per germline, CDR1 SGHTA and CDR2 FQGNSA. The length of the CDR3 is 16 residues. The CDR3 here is CASSLAGTGLNYGYTF. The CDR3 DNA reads TGTGCCAGCAGCTTAGCGGGGACAGGGCTGAACTATGGCTACACCTTC. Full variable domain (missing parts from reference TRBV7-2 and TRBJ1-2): GAGVSQSPSNKVTEKGKDVELRCDPISGHTALYWYRQSLGQGLEFLIYFQGNSAPDKSGLPSDRFSAERTGGSVSTLTIQRTQQEDSAVYLCASSLAGTGLNYGYTFGSGTRLTVV.

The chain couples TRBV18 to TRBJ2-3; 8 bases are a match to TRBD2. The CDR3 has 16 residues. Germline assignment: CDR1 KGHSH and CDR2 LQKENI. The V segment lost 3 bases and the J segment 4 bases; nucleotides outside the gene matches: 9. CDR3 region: CASSPRAGGAADTQYF. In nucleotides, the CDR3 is TGTGCCAGCTCACCCAGAGCCGGGGGGGCCGCAGATACGCAGTATTTT.

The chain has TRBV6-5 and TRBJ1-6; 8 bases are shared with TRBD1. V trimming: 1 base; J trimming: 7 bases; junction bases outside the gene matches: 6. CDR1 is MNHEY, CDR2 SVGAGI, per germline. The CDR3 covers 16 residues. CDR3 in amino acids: CASSYYGTGSNSPLHF. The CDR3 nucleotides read TGTGCCAGCAGTTACTACGGGACAGGCTCAAATTCACCCCTCCACTTT.

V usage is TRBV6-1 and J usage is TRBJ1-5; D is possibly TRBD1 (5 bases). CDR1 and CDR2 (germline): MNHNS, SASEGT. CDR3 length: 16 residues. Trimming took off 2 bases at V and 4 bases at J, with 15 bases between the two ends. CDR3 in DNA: TGTGCCAGCAGTGAAAGGAGGGGTAACTTTAATCAGCCCCAGCATTTT. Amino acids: CASSERRGNFNQPQHF.

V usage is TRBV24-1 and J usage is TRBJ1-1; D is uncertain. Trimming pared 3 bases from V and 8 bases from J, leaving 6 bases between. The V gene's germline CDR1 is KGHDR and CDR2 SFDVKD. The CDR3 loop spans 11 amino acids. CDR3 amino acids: CATSDGMEAFF. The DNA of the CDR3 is TGTGCCACCAGTGATGGCATGGAAGCTTTCTTT.

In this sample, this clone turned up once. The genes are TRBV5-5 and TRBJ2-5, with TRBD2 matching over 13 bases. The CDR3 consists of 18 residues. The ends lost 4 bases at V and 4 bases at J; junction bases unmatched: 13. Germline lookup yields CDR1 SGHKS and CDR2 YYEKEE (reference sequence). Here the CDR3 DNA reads TGTGCCAGCAGCGCACTAGCGGGGGGGCGCGGGGTAGGAGAGACCCAGTACTTC. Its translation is CASSALAGGRGVGETQYF.

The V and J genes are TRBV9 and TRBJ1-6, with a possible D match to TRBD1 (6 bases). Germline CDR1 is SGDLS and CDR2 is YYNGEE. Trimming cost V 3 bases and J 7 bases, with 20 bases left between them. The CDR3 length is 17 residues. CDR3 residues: CASSARSGWGRNSPLHF. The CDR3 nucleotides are TGTGCCAGCAGCGCCCGCTCCGGTTGGGGGCGAAATTCACCCCTCCACTTT. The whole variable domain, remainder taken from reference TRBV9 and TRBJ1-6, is DSGVTQTPKHLITATGQRVTLRCSPRSGDLSVYWYQQSLDQGLQFLIQYYNGEERAKGNILERFSAQQFPDLHSELNLSSLELGDSALYFCASSARSGWGRNSPLHFGNGTRLTVT.

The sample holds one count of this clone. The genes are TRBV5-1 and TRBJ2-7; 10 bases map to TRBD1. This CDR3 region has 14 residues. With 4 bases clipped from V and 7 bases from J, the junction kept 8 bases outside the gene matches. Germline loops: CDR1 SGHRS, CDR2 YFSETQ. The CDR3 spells CASSAGQGRDEQYF. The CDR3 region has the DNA TGCGCCAGCAGCGCGGGACAGGGGAGGGATGAGCAGTACTTC.

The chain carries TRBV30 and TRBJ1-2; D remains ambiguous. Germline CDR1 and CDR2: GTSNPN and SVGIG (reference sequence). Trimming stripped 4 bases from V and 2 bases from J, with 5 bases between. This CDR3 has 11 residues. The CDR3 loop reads CAWTYNYGYTF. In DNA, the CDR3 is TGTGCCTGGACGTACAACTATGGCTACACCTTC.

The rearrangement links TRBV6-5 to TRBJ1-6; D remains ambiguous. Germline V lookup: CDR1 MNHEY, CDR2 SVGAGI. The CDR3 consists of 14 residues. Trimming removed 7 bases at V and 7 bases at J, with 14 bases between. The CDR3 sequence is CASTSYSLNSPLHF. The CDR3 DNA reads TGTGCCAGCACCAGTTACAGTCTAAATTCACCCCTCCACTTT.

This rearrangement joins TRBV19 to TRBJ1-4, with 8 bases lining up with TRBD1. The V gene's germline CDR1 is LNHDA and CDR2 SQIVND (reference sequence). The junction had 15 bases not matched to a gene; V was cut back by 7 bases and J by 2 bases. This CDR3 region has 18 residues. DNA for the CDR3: TGTGCCAGTAACGGCTGGGCAGGACAGGGTGTGACTAATGAAAAACTGTTTTTT. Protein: CASNGWAGQGVTNEKLFF.